These T cell receptor beta chains were read from a single sample in a study of shared clonotypes between healthy human individuals. Produced via immunoSEQ multiplex PCR; TCRdb's table is partial and in-frame only. This sample has 2 million to 2.5 million clones, with 80% to 95% found just once. The sample was naive CD4+ T cells from PBMCs. The source is a man younger than 30 in good health. Some clones in this sample may be carry-over from other donors' samples. CDR3s include the opening cysteine and the closing phenylalanine or tryptophan. The order of the fields is V gene, J gene, CDR3 protein.

>TRBV6-1|TRBJ1-5
CASSTGVWQPQHF
>TRBV28|TRBJ1-2
CASSSGTGAQNYGYTF
>TRBV4-2|TRBJ1-5
CASSQGMGPQHF
>TRBV10-3|TRBJ1-1
CAISDSTPENTEAFF
>TRBV7-2|TRBJ1-2
CASSLSGFGYTF
>TRBV5-1|TRBJ1-1
CASSFLTGTATEAFF
>TRBV7-8|TRBJ2-5
CASSLSWTVQETQYF
>TRBV5-1|TRBJ2-3
CASSLSVSTSGRRRTQYF
>TRBV21-1|TRBJ2-6
CASSKGRDCWTF
>TRBV23-1|TRBJ2-7
CASRPGQRTYEQYF
>TRBV6-6|TRBJ2-7
CASSRDASYEQYF
>TRBV7-2|TRBJ2-5
CASSWGTGPVETQYF